The 26 T cell receptor beta chains below all came from one sample that was sequenced in a study of PD-L1 blockade in urothelial cancer. The time point: pretreatment peripheral blood. The protocol was immunoSEQ multiplex PCR, while the TCRdb copy is restricted to in-frame clones and leaves out a portion. The table has about 95,000 clones, around 90% seen once. Material: PBMCs, obtained around atezolizumab (anti-PD-L1) treatment. The receptor set was obtained from a man in his sixties with urothelial cancer.

The V gene is TRBV7-6, the J gene TRBJ2-5, with a tentative D call TRBD2 (6 bases). This CDR3 is 13 amino acids long. Trimming removed 3 bases from V and 5 bases from J, with 10 bases in between. Germline V lookup: CDR1 SGHVS, CDR2 FNYEAQ. CDR3 DNA: TGTGCCAGCAGCTTGGGTGGGAGGGAGACCCAGTACTTC. Its protein is CASSLGGRETQYF.

V is TRBV10-3 and J is TRBJ2-3; 7 bases match TRBD2. V lost 3 bases, J lost 6 bases, and 9 bases stayed unmatched. Germline CDR1 and CDR2: ENHRY and SYGVKD. The CDR3 has 15 amino acids. CDR3 residues: CAISERLAPADTQYF. The CDR3 region has the DNA TGTGCCATCAGTGAACGACTAGCCCCCGCGGATACGCAGTATTTT.

The chain links TRBV6-5 to TRBJ1-1; D is unresolved. Germline loops: CDR1 MNHEY, CDR2 SVGAGI. Trimming took 4 bases from V and 5 from J, leaving 17 bases between them. This CDR3 is built from 15 residues. The CDR3, as DNA: TGTGCCAGCAGTTTCCTCCCACGTTCGGGGACTGAAGCTTTCTTT. This translates into CASSFLPRSGTEAFF.

The J gene is TRBJ2-1, the V gene TRBV10-1, with TRBD1 as a possible D gene (6 bases). Germline CDR1 WNHNN, CDR2 SYGVQD (reference sequence). CDR3 length: 17 amino acids. V lost 6 bases and J 0 bases, leaving 18 bases between the germline ends. CDR3 coding DNA: TGCGCCAGCAGAGTGCCACAGGGTCTCATCTCCTACAATGAGCAGTTCTTC. Translating it yields CASRVPQGLISYNEQFF.

This sequence joins TRBV30 and TRBJ2-1, with 7 bases aligning to TRBD2. V was clipped by 5 bases and J by 2 bases; unmatched bases: 3. This CDR3 comprises 13 residues. The germline V gene encodes CDR1 GTSNPN and CDR2 SVGIG (reference sequence). The DNA for the CDR3 is TGTGCCTGGGGGAGCGGGGCCTACAATGAGCAGTTCTTC. The encoded protein is CAWGSGAYNEQFF.

The chain combines TRBV7-9 with TRBJ2-1; 8 bases are a match to TRBD1. Germline lookup yields CDR1 SEHNR and CDR2 FQNEAQ (reference sequence). With V trimmed by 5 bases and J by 7 bases, 16 bases remained unmatched. This CDR3 contains 17 residues. CDR3 bases: TGTGCCAGCAGCCGATCTATCGGGCAGGGGGCAGGTAATGAGCAGTTCTTC. It yields the protein CASSRSIGQGAGNEQFF.

The chain is built from TRBV4-1 and TRBJ2-7; D is unclear. The CDR3 covers 16 residues. In germline, CDR1 is MGHRA, CDR2 YSYEKL. Trimming took 0 bases from V and 0 from J, leaving 12 bases between them. CDR3 sequence (DNA): TGCGCCAGCAGCCAAGAGATGCGACTTCGCTCCTACGAGCAGTACTTC. Protein sequence: CASSQEMRLRSYEQYF.

The V and J genes are TRBV5-1 and TRBJ2-2; 8 positions agree with TRBD1. J lost 4 bases, V lost 3 bases, and 5 bases had no gene match. Germline assignment: CDR1 SGHRS and CDR2 YFSETQ. CDR3 length equals 15 residues. DNA of the CDR3: TGCGCCAGCAGCTCCCCGGACAGGGCCACCGGGGAGCTGTTTTTT. Protein product: CASSSPDRATGELFF.

The chain recombines TRBV11-2 with TRBJ1-1; 8 bases are a match to TRBD1. The junction had 4 bases not matched to a gene; V was cut back by 3 bases and J by 1 base. In germline, CDR1 is SGHAT, CDR2 FQNNGV. The CDR3 runs to 15 residues. CDR3 nucleotide sequence: TGTGCCAGCAGCTTCAGACAGGGGCCGAACACTGAAGCTTTCTTT. Its translation: CASSFRQGPNTEAFF.

The chain joins TRBV5-4 to TRBJ1-2; 7 positions agree with TRBD1. V gave up 0 bases and J gave up 4 bases; unmatched junction bases: 9. CDR1 and CDR2 (germline): SGHNT, YYREEE (reference sequence). This CDR3 spans 16 amino acids. CDR3 nucleotides: TGTGCCAGCAGCTTGGCCAGCGGGAGGGGGCTCTATGGCTACACCTTC. This sequence encodes CASSLASGRGLYGYTF.

The J gene is TRBJ2-5, the V gene TRBV6-4, with 8 bases that match TRBD1. J lost 5 bases, V lost 10 bases, and 18 bases had no gene match. This CDR3 is 16 amino acids long. The germline CDR1 and CDR2 sequences are MRHNA and SNTAGT. The CDR3, as DNA: TGTGCCAACCCGGAGTGCGGGACAGGACCCGGGGAGACCCAGTACTTC. It specifies CANPECGTGPGETQYF.

This clone was seen a few times. The V and J genes are TRBV4-1 and TRBJ2-2, with D perhaps TRBD2 (6 bases). This CDR3 comprises 16 residues. CDR1 and CDR2 (germline): MGHRA, YSYEKL. V was shortened by 0 bases and J by 2 bases, with 10 bases between the two germline ends. CDR3 DNA: TGCGCCAGCAGCCAAGAGCGCGGGACCAACACCGGGGAGCTGTTTTTT. It yields the protein CASSQERGTNTGELFF.

This clone was found once. The chain employs TRBV30 and TRBJ2-1; TRBD2 aligns across 8 bases. Germline V gene data show CDR1 as GTSNPN and CDR2 as SVGIG (reference sequence). V lost 4 bases to trimming and J lost 4 bases; unmatched junction nucleotides: 9. There are 15 residues in the CDR3. CDR3 amino acids: CAWMLSGGIYNEQFF. The CDR3 nucleotides are TGTGCCTGGATGCTCAGCGGGGGAATTTACAATGAGCAGTTCTTC.

V gene TRBV7-9 combines with J gene TRBJ2-1; possibly TRBD2 for D (7 bases). The CDR3 extends over 16 amino acids. The germline V gene has CDR1 SEHNR and CDR2 FQNEAQ (reference sequence). V was shortened by 2 bases and J by 6 bases, with 17 bases between the two germline ends. The CDR3: CASSLYWGGLGNEQFF. DNA for the CDR3: TGTGCCAGCAGCTTATACTGGGGGGGCCTAGGCAATGAGCAGTTCTTC.

The J gene is TRBJ2-1, the V gene TRBV5-1; TRBD2 matches 10 bases. CDR1 and CDR2 from the germline V gene are SGHRS and YFSETQ. V dropped 0 bases and J dropped 5; count of bases not matched to a gene: 2. The CDR3 spans 15 residues. The CDR3 region is CASSLGTSGNNEQFF. The CDR3 nucleotides read TGCGCCAGCAGCTTGGGCACTAGCGGGAACAATGAGCAGTTCTTC. Filled out from reference TRBV5-1 and TRBJ2-1, the complete variable domain reads KAGVTQTPRYLIKTRGQQVTLSCSPISGHRSVSWYQQTPGQGLQFLFEYFSETQRNKGNFPGRFSGRQFSNSRSEMNVSTLELGDSALYLCASSLGTSGNNEQFFGPGTRLTVL.

The chain uses TRBV7-8 and TRBJ2-3, with 11 bases matching TRBD2. This CDR3 has 16 amino acids. The germline V gene encodes CDR1 SGHVS and CDR2 FQNEAQ. Losses at the gene ends were 2 bases for V and 1 base for J; bases not matched to a gene: 2. CDR3 sequence reads: CASSLSLAGGTDTQYF. The CDR3, as DNA: TGTGCCAGCAGCTTATCACTAGCGGGGGGCACAGATACGCAGTATTTT.

The chain recombines TRBV28 with TRBJ1-5; no clear D gene. CDR1 MDHEN and CDR2 SYDVKM come from the germline V gene. CDR3 length equals 14 residues. V gave up 7 bases and J gave up 5 bases, with 15 bases separating them. The CDR3 DNA sequence: TGTGCCAGCACGCCAACCCGGGTAGATCAGCCCCAGCATTTT. Its translation is CASTPTRVDQPQHF.

CDR3 amino acids: CSVEASDFEQFF. CDR3 nucleotide sequence: TGCAGCGTTGAAGCGTCTGACTTTGAGCAGTTCTTC. The chain joins TRBV29-1 to TRBJ2-1, with D unresolved. CDR3 length: 12 residues. The ends were cut back, 1 base at V and 9 bases at J, with 10 bases in the middle. Germline V gives CDR1 SQVTM, CDR2 ANQGSEA.

This sequence joins TRBV5-4 and TRBJ1-2; 7 bases line up with TRBD1. The length of the CDR3 is 13 residues. V trimming: 4 bases; J trimming: 6 bases; junction bases outside the gene matches: 6. Germline values: CDR1 SGHNT, CDR2 YYREEE (reference sequence). Written as DNA, the CDR3 is TGTGCCAGCAGCACTAAGGGGGCCGATGGCTACACCTTC. Its translation is CASSTKGADGYTF.

This chain links TRBV7-8 with TRBJ1-1, with D unresolved. Germline V lookup: CDR1 SGHVS, CDR2 FQNEAQ. V was shortened by 5 bases and J by 1 base, with 11 bases between the two germline ends. The CDR3 contains 14 residues. CDR3 DNA: TGTGCCAGCAGCCAATTAACACGGAACACTGAAGCTTTCTTT. Its translation: CASSQLTRNTEAFF.

The chain is built from TRBV6-5 and TRBJ2-7; D may be TRBD1 (5 bases). Germline V CDR1 and CDR2: MNHEY, SVGAGI. This CDR3 spans 13 amino acids. The V end lost 4 bases, the J end lost 1 base, and 8 bases lay between the germline ends. The CDR3 loop is CASSSDRSYEQYF. DNA for the CDR3: TGTGCCAGCAGTTCAGACAGATCCTACGAGCAGTACTTC.

This chain links TRBV9 with TRBJ2-2; 7 bases line up with TRBD2. Germline V CDR1 and CDR2: SGDLS, YYNGEE. V dropped 0 bases and J dropped 2; count of bases not matched to a gene: 1. This CDR3 has 15 amino acids. The CDR3 is CASSVASGNTGELFF. The CDR3 DNA reads TGTGCCAGCAGCGTAGCTAGCGGTAACACCGGGGAGCTGTTTTTT.

The rearrangement uses TRBV7-8 and TRBJ2-7; D unclear. Per germline, CDR1 SGHVS and CDR2 FQNEAQ. V lost 5 bases and J 0 bases, leaving 8 bases between the germline ends. This CDR3 has 13 amino acids. CDR3 in DNA: TGTGCCAGCAGCCGTTTGGCCTCCTACGAGCAGTACTTC. This translates into CASSRLASYEQYF. The full variable domain, rest sourced from reference TRBV7-8 and TRBJ2-7, is GAGVSQSPRYKVAKRGQDVALRCDPISGHVSLFWYQQALGQGPEFLTYFQNEAQLDKSGLPSDRFFAERPEGSVSTLKIQRTQQEDSAVYLCASSRLASYEQYFGPGTRLTVT.

The genes are TRBV10-3 and TRBJ2-5; 9 bases match TRBD2. The CDR3 totals 16 residues. Germline V gives CDR1 ENHRY, CDR2 SYGVKD. The junction had 8 bases not matched to a gene; V was cut back by 5 bases and J by 1 base. The CDR3 nucleotides are TGTGCCATCAGTAATTCCCTAGCGGGGACCCAAGAGACCCAGTACTTC. Amino acids: CAISNSLAGTQETQYF.

This clone was recorded once. The V and J genes are TRBV5-1 and TRBJ2-5, with D possibly being TRBD1 (5 bases). Germline values: CDR1 SGHRS, CDR2 YFSETQ. The CDR3 length is 17 residues. V shed 0 bases and J shed 5 bases, with 20 bases lying between them. Written as DNA, the CDR3 is TGCGCCAGCAGCTTGGCAGTCAGGGCCCTTTCGTTGGAGACCCAGTACTTC. Protein sequence: CASSLAVRALSLETQYF.

This chain uses TRBV28 with TRBJ2-7; D is ambiguous. The length of the CDR3 is 15 residues. V was pared by 5 bases and J by 7 bases, with 21 bases between. The germline V gene encodes CDR1 MDHEN and CDR2 SYDVKM. The CDR3 sequence: CASSPGSLGFMEQYF. DNA for the CDR3: TGTGCCAGCAGTCCGGGTAGTCTCGGATTTATGGAGCAGTACTTC. The full variable domain, its missing parts supplied by reference TRBV28 and TRBJ2-7, is DVKVTQSSRYLVKRTGEKVFLECVQDMDHENMFWYRQDPGLGLRLIYFSYDVKMKEKGDIPEGYSVSREKKERFSLILESASTNQTSMYLCASSPGSLGFMEQYFGPGTRLTVT.